What follows are 3 T cell receptor beta chains derived from one specimen sequenced in a study of chemoradiotherapy in HPV16-positive cancers. This table comes from immunoSEQ multiplex PCR, and its TCRdb copy is limited to in-frame clones, with some not included. The repertoire holds some 25,000 clones, with approximately 95% as singletons. The specimen was obtained from a patient who underwent chemoradiotherapy. The receptors shown here come from a human donor with HPV-associated anogenital cancer.

The chain is built from TRBV5-8 and TRBJ1-3, with D hard to call. Trimming took 4 bases from V and 4 from J, leaving 21 bases between them. Germline CDR1 reads SGHTS; CDR2 reads YDEGEE. The CDR3 length is 17 residues. CDR3: CASSPSGGVSAGNTIYF. The CDR3 nucleotides are TGTGCCAGCAGCCCCTCAGGCGGGGTATCCGCCGGAAACACCATATATTTT.

V is TRBV29-1 and J is TRBJ2-3; 9 nucleotides align to TRBD1. This CDR3 is 15 amino acids long. Germline V gives CDR1 SQVTM, CDR2 ANQGSEA. The V gene end was trimmed by 5 bases and the J gene end by 1 base; junction bases not matched to a gene: 7. CDR3 amino acids: CSVQPGQGRTDTQYF. The CDR3 coding sequence is TGCAGCGTTCAACCGGGACAGGGCCGCACAGATACGCAGTATTTT.

The V gene is TRBV11-2, the J gene TRBJ1-2, with D unresolved. V dropped 0 bases and J dropped 7 bases, with 9 bases sitting between them. The length of the CDR3 is 13 residues. Germline assignment: CDR1 SGHAT and CDR2 FQNNGV. CDR3 bases: TGTGCCAGCAGCTTAGATGCTCGGGGTGGCTACACCTTC. Its translation: CASSLDARGGYTF.